A single sample is the source of the 32 T cell receptor beta chains below, sequenced in a study of OX40 agonist ivuxolimab in advanced cancers. The data were produced by immunoSEQ multiplex PCR, yet TCRdb's version contains in-frame clones alone and is incomplete. The sample consists of 50,000 to 75,000 clones, approximately 90% of them appearing once. Sequences were derived from CD4+ or CD8+ T cells sorted from blood, sampled in a trial of the OX40 agonist ivuxolimab. The source of these receptors is an adult with an advanced solid tumor such as melanoma, head and neck, liver or kidney cancer.

CDR3 amino acids: CATSDPGGIRYEQYF. CDR3 coding DNA: TGTGCCACCAGCGACCCGGGGGGAATTAGGTACGAGCAGTACTTC. The V and J genes are TRBV15 and TRBJ2-7, with TRBD2 matching over 7 bases. CDR1 is LNHNV and CDR2 is YYDKDF in the germline V gene (reference sequence). Trimming took 5 bases from V and 4 from J; bases not matched to a gene: 11. The CDR3 totals 15 residues. Complete variable domain (other parts from reference TRBV15 and TRBJ2-7): DAMVIQNPRYQVTQFGKPVTLSCSQTLNHNVMYWYQQKSSQAPKLLFHYYDKDFNNEADTPDNFQSRRPNTSFCFLDIRSPGLGDTAMYLCATSDPGGIRYEQYFGPGTRLTVT.

This clone was counted once. The chain is built from TRBV4-3 and TRBJ2-1; unclear D gene. The germline V gene has CDR1 LGHNA and CDR2 YSLEER. The CDR3 length is 13 residues. The germline V and J ends were trimmed by 0 bases and 6 bases, with 6 bases remaining between them. CDR3 bases: TGCGCCAGCAGCCAAGAGGGAATCAATGAGCAGTTCTTC. Its translation: CASSQEGINEQFF.

V is TRBV4-1 and J is TRBJ1-5, with 11 nucleotides matching TRBD1. CDR3 size: 16 residues. Germline loops: CDR1 MGHRA, CDR2 YSYEKL. V lost 3 bases, J lost 5 bases, and 6 bases stayed unmatched. For the CDR3, the DNA is TGCGCCAGCAGCCAGGCGGACAGGGGGCGCGATCAGCCCCAGCATTTT. Its translation is CASSQADRGRDQPQHF.

The rearrangement links TRBV10-3 to TRBJ1-2, with D uncertain. Germline CDR1 ENHRY, CDR2 SYGVKD. CDR3 length equals 15 residues. The V and J ends lost 0 bases and 4 bases respectively, with 12 bases between them. CDR3 sequence reads: CAISESRVESYGYTF. The CDR3 region has the DNA TGTGCCATCAGTGAGTCCCGGGTTGAATCCTATGGCTACACCTTC.

CDR3 sequence: CASSIRLAGATDTQYF. CDR3 nucleotide sequence: TGTGCCAGCAGCATCAGACTAGCGGGGGCCACAGATACGCAGTATTTT. V usage is TRBV7-8 and J usage is TRBJ2-3; 12 bases agree with TRBD2. The ends lost 5 bases at V and 2 bases at J; junction bases unmatched: 5. The CDR3 is 16 amino acids. From germline, CDR1 is SGHVS and CDR2 FQNEAQ.

The rearrangement links TRBV29-1 to TRBJ1-1, with a possible D match to TRBD1 (6 bases). This CDR3 comprises 13 residues. Germline V gene data show CDR1 as SQVTM and CDR2 as ANQGSEA. DNA of the CDR3: TGCCATGCGGTGGGGGCTCGAAAAACTGAAGCTTTCTTT. The encoded protein is CHAVGARKTEAFF.

This chain links TRBV18 with TRBJ2-1; the D is unclear. The CDR3 loop spans 15 amino acids. V was clipped by 3 bases and J by 7 bases, with 16 bases between them. The germline V gene encodes CDR1 KGHSH and CDR2 LQKENI. CDR3 sequence: CASSPQVSEKNEQFF. The CDR3 nucleotides read TGTGCCAGCTCACCCCAGGTCTCCGAGAAGAATGAGCAGTTCTTC.

The chain recombines TRBV4-3 with TRBJ2-3, with D possibly being TRBD1 or TRBD2 (5 bases each). V lost 1 base, J lost 3 bases, and 11 bases lay in between. The CDR3 contains 15 residues. Germline CDR1 and CDR2: LGHNA and YSLEER. CDR3 coding DNA: TGCGCCAGCAGCCAAGCCGGGGCCGGGACAGATACGCAGTATTTT. It encodes CASSQAGAGTDTQYF.

The J gene is TRBJ2-3, the V gene TRBV14; D possibly corresponds to TRBD2 (6 bases). The CDR3 has 16 amino acids. Germline V CDR1 and CDR2: SGHDN, FVKESK. Trimming cost V 0 bases and J 4 bases, with 14 bases left between them. The CDR3 loop reads CASSQEVAGPSDTQYF. The CDR3 coding sequence is TGTGCCAGCAGCCAAGAGGTCGCGGGACCATCAGATACGCAGTATTTT.

The chain recombines TRBV15 with TRBJ2-6; weak D call: TRBD1 (5 bases). V was shortened by 1 base and J by 4 bases, with 8 bases between the two germline ends. Germline CDR1 LNHNV, CDR2 YYDKDF (reference sequence). This CDR3 is built from 15 residues. The CDR3 protein is CATSRGGGGANVLTF. CDR3 coding DNA: TGTGCCACCAGCAGAGGGGGCGGAGGGGCCAACGTCCTGACTTTC.

This chain joins TRBV28 and TRBJ2-5; D call uncertain. Germline V lookup: CDR1 MDHEN, CDR2 SYDVKM. This CDR3 comprises 12 residues. Trimming cost V 10 bases and J 3 bases, with 12 bases left between them. CDR3 sequence reads: CATLGGKETQYF. As DNA, the CDR3 is TGTGCCACCCTCGGCGGCAAAGAGACCCAGTACTTC.

The rearrangement joins TRBV6-5 to TRBJ1-2; TRBD1 is a possible D gene (5 bases). V lost 7 bases, J lost 2 bases, and 17 bases lay in between. CDR3 size: 15 residues. Germline CDR1 is MNHEY and CDR2 is SVGAGI. The CDR3 spells CASNPSARGNYGYTF. As DNA, the CDR3 is TGTGCCAGCAATCCCTCGGCACGGGGGAACTATGGCTACACCTTC.

This chain uses TRBV7-3 with TRBJ2-1; the D is unclear. Germline V lookup: CDR1 SGHTA, CDR2 FQGTGA. V was trimmed by 2 bases and J by 0 bases, leaving 8 bases between them. The CDR3 is 15 amino acids. CDR3 sequence: CASSLEFSSYNEQFF. CDR3 in DNA: TGTGCCAGCAGCTTAGAGTTTAGCTCCTACAATGAGCAGTTCTTC.

The chain joins TRBV18 to TRBJ2-1, with 11 bases that match TRBD2. The CDR3 is 15 amino acids. V shed 0 bases, J shed 7 bases, and the junction held 2 bases outside the gene matches. Germline CDR1 and CDR2: KGHSH and LQKENI. CDR3 loop: CASSPPGLAVNEQFF. CDR3 DNA sequence: TGTGCCAGCTCACCACCGGGACTAGCGGTGAATGAGCAGTTCTTC.

The chain recombines TRBV30 with TRBJ1-4; no firm D call. This CDR3 is built from 14 residues. Germline V gene sequence: CDR1 GTSNPN, CDR2 SVGIG (reference sequence). The V end was cut by 0 bases, the J end by 0 bases, with 5 bases between. This chain's CDR3 is CAWSVRATNEKLFF. The CDR3 nucleotides read TGTGCCTGGAGTGTACGAGCAACTAATGAAAAACTGTTTTTT.

Within the sample, this clone is medium-sized. The J gene is TRBJ1-2, the V gene TRBV4-1; 10 nucleotides align to TRBD1. The CDR3 contains 15 residues. From germline, CDR1 is MGHRA and CDR2 YSYEKL. After removal of 1 base from V and 8 bases from J, the junction contained 7 bases not matched to a gene. CDR3 bases: TGCGCCAGCAGCCAAGGCTGGGGACAGGGGCTCGGCTACACCTTC. Its translation: CASSQGWGQGLGYTF.

The CDR3 nucleotides are TGTGCCAGCAGTCCCGGGGCCACAGATACGCAGTATTTT. It yields the protein CASSPGATDTQYF. The chain uses TRBV6-5 and TRBJ2-3; D might be TRBD1 or TRBD2, each matching 5 bases. Trimming took 5 bases from V and 2 from J, leaving 8 bases between them. The germline gives CDR1 MNHEY, CDR2 SVGAGI. The CDR3 runs 13 residues.

The chain links TRBV6-6 to TRBJ1-5; D may be TRBD1 (6 bases). CDR1 is MNHNY and CDR2 is SVGAGI in the germline V gene (reference sequence). The CDR3 has 14 amino acids. V gave up 6 bases and J gave up 2 bases, with 11 bases separating them. The CDR3 DNA follows: TGTGCCAGCAGCCGGGACAATGGCAATCAGCCCCAGCATTTT. Translation gives CASSRDNGNQPQHF.

This clone has only a few counts. CDR3 loop: CASRYRGLEQFF. CDR3 coding DNA: TGTGCCAGCAGATACAGGGGTTTGGAGCAGTTCTTC. This rearrangement joins TRBV28 to TRBJ2-1; 7 bases align to TRBD1. After removal of 6 bases from V and 10 bases from J, the junction contained 6 bases not matched to a gene. CDR1 MDHEN and CDR2 SYDVKM come from the germline V gene. This CDR3 region has 12 residues.

Turning to this clone: One junction end disagrees with the germline gene, perhaps due to a read error. V gene TRBV19 combines with J gene TRBJ1-2, with 7 positions matching TRBD1. The CDR3 has 14 amino acids. Germline V gene data show CDR1 as LNHDA and CDR2 as SQIVND (reference sequence). Here the CDR3 DNA reads TGTGCCAGTAGTATAGGACAGGGTGGAAAAGAAAGAAGCTTC. Its protein product is CASSIGQGGKERSF.

This chain joins TRBV18 and TRBJ2-6, with 7 positions matching TRBD1. The CDR3 is 20 amino acids. Germline lookup yields CDR1 KGHSH and CDR2 LQKENI. The junction had 13 bases not matched to a gene; V was cut back by 2 bases and J by 0 bases. The DNA of the CDR3 is TGTGCCAGCTCACCAAGGGACAGTACACGGGGTAGCTCTGGGGCCAACGTCCTGACTTTC. Its protein product is CASSPRDSTRGSSGANVLTF.

The rearrangement uses TRBV29-1 and TRBJ1-4; 10 nucleotides line up with TRBD1. The length of the CDR3 is 13 residues. V was clipped by 5 bases and J by 5 bases; unmatched bases: 2. The germline CDR1 and CDR2 sequences are SQVTM and ANQGSEA. The CDR3 loop is CSVPGQGNEKLFF. The CDR3 nucleotides read TGCAGCGTTCCGGGACAGGGGAATGAAAAACTGTTTTTT.

This clone was counted between two and nine times. The CDR3 is CASSEVGQGNYNSPLHF. CDR3 coding DNA: TGTGCCAGCAGTGAAGTGGGACAGGGTAACTATAATTCACCCCTCCACTTT. The V gene is TRBV6-1, the J gene TRBJ1-6; 9 nucleotides agree with TRBD1. V was clipped by 1 base and J by 3 bases; unmatched bases: 4. The CDR3 covers 17 residues. Germline-derived CDR1 and CDR2 are MNHNS and SASEGT.

CDR3 sequence (DNA): TGTGCCAGCAGTCTGGGGACGGGCTACGAGCAGTACTTC. This gives the protein CASSLGTGYEQYF. The J gene is TRBJ2-7, the V gene TRBV6-6; perhaps D is TRBD1 or TRBD2 (5 bases each). The germline CDR1 and CDR2 sequences are MNHNY and SVGAGI (reference sequence). The CDR3 covers 13 residues. The V gene lost 5 bases and the J gene lost 3 bases, with 11 bases spanning the gap.

The chain couples TRBV29-1 to TRBJ1-2, with 12 bases matching TRBD1. This CDR3 is 17 amino acids long. Germline V gene lookup returns CDR1 SQVTM and CDR2 ANQGSEA. V shed 0 bases, J shed 7 bases, and the junction held 12 bases outside the gene matches. The CDR3 DNA reads as TGCAGCGTTGAAGACAGGGGGACCGGGACAGGGGGCTCTGGCTACACCTTC. Translated: CSVEDRGTGTGGSGYTF.

The V call is TRBV2, the J call TRBJ2-4; a possible D gene is TRBD1 (7 bases). Trimming removed 1 base at V and 8 bases at J, with 12 bases between. CDR3 length: 14 amino acids. Germline-derived CDR1 and CDR2 are SNHLY and FYNNEI. CDR3 loop: CASSEVTRGDIQYF. The DNA for the CDR3 is TGTGCCAGCAGTGAAGTGACCAGGGGGGACATTCAGTACTTC.

The chain has TRBV19 and TRBJ1-3; D not certain. CDR1 is LNHDA, CDR2 SQIVND, per germline (reference sequence). V gave up 3 bases and J gave up 2 bases, with 8 bases separating them. The CDR3 contains 14 residues. CDR3 amino acids: CASSMSGTGNTIYF. The CDR3 DNA reads TGTGCCAGTAGTATGTCGGGGACTGGAAACACCATATATTTT.

The chain combines TRBV5-4 with TRBJ2-3, with D maybe TRBD2 (6 bases). Germline V gene data show CDR1 as SGHNT and CDR2 as YYREEE (reference sequence). V was shortened by 6 bases and J by 0 bases, with 14 bases between the two germline ends. The CDR3 length is 15 residues. CDR3 loop: CASTSSGRSTDTQYF. Here the CDR3 DNA reads TGTGCCAGCACTTCCAGCGGGCGAAGCACAGATACGCAGTATTTT.

The gene calls are TRBV18 and TRBJ2-7, with 15 nucleotides matching TRBD2. This CDR3 contains 17 residues. With 0 bases clipped from V and 6 bases from J, the junction kept 6 bases outside the gene matches. The germline CDR1 and CDR2 sequences are KGHSH and LQKENI. CDR3 in amino acids: CASSPPWTSGRASEQYF. In nucleotides, the CDR3 is TGTGCCAGCTCACCACCGTGGACTAGCGGGAGGGCCTCCGAGCAGTACTTC. Full variable domain (remainder filled in from reference TRBV18 and TRBJ2-7): NAGVMQNPRHLVRRRGQEARLRCSPMKGHSHVYWYRQLPEEGLKFMVYLQKENIIDESGMPKERFSAEFPKEGPSILRIQQVVRGDSAAYFCASSPPWTSGRASEQYFGPGTRLTVT.

The chain has TRBV7-9 and TRBJ1-1, with TRBD1 identical over 10 bases. The CDR3 is 17 amino acids. V shed 1 base and J 3 bases; nucleotides not matched to a gene: 8. Germline V CDR1 and CDR2: SEHNR, FQNEAQ (reference sequence). The CDR3 sequence: CASSLVVGGQGYTEAFF. As DNA, the CDR3 is TGTGCCAGCAGCTTAGTGGTTGGGGGACAGGGGTACACTGAAGCTTTCTTT.

The V gene is TRBV28, the J gene TRBJ1-5; D perhaps matches TRBD1 (6 bases). V lost 1 base to trimming and J lost 0 bases, with 13 bases between them. Germline CDR1 MDHEN, CDR2 SYDVKM. This CDR3 contains 17 residues. CDR3 bases: TGTGCCAGCAGTTTATCCCGGGCAGGGGATAGCAATCAGCCCCAGCATTTT. Amino acid sequence: CASSLSRAGDSNQPQHF.

The V gene is TRBV5-4, the J gene TRBJ1-1, with unresolved D. Trimming removed 0 bases at V and 0 bases at J, with 0 bases between. The germline gives CDR1 SGHNT, CDR2 YYREEE (reference sequence). This CDR3 is built from 12 residues. The CDR3 sequence: CASSLVNTEAFF. CDR3 in DNA: TGTGCCAGCAGCTTGGTGAACACTGAAGCTTTCTTT.